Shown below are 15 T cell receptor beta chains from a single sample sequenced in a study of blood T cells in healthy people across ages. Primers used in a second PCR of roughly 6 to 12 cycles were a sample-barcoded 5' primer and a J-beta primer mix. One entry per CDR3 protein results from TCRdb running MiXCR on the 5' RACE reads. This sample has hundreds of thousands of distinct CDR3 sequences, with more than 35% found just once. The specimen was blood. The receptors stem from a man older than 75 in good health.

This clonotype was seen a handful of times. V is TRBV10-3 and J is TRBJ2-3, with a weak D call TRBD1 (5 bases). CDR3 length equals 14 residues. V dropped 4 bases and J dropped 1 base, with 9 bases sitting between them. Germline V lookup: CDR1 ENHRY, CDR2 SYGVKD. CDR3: CAISGDSRTDTQYF. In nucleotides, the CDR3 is TGTGCCATCAGTGGTGACAGCCGCACAGATACGCAGTATTTT.

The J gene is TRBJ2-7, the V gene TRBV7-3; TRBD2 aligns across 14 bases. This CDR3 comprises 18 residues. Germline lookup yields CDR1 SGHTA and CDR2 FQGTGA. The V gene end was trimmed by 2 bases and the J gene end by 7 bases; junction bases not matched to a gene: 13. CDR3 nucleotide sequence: TGTGCCAGCAGCTTATTTGGGACTAGCGGGAGTAGTTACAATGAGCAGTACTTC. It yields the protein CASSLFGTSGSSYNEQYF.

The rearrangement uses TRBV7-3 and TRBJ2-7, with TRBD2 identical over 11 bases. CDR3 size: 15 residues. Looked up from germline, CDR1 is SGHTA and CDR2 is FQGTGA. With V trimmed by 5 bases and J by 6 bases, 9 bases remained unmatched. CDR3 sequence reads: CASSLKTSGKGEQYF. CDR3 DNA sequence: TGTGCCAGCAGCCTAAAGACTAGCGGGAAGGGCGAGCAGTACTTC.

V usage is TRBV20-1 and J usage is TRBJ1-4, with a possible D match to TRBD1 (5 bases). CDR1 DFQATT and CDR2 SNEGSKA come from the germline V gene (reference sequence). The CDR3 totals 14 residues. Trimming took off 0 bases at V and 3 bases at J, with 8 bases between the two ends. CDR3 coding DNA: TGCAGTGCTAGAGACGGGGGGGCTAATGAAAAACTGTTTTTT. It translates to CSARDGGANEKLFF.

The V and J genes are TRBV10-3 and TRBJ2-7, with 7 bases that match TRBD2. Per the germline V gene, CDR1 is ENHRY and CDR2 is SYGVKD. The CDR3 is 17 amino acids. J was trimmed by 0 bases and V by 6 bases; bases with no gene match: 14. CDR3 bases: TGTGCCATCAGCGCCTTTGGATCGCGGGAGAGCTCCTACGAGCAGTACTTC. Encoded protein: CAISAFGSRESSYEQYF.

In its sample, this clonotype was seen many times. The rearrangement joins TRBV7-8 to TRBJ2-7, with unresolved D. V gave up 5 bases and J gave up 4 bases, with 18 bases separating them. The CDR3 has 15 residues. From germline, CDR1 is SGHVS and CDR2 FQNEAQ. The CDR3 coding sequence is TGTGCCAGCAGCCTCCGCCGCGGTGCCCTTTACGAGCAGTACTTC. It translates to CASSLRRGALYEQYF.

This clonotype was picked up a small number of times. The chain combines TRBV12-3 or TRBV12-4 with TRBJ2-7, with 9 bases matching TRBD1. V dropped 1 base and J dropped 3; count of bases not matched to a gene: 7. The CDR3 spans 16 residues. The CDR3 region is CASSLEAGQGFYEQYF. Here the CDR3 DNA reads TGTGCCAGCAGTTTAGAGGCTGGACAGGGGTTCTACGAGCAGTACTTC.

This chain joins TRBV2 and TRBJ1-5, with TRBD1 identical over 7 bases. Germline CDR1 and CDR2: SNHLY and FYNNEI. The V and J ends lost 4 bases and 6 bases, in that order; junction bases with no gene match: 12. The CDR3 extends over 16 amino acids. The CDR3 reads CASSGLGGTVTQPQHF. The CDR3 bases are TGTGCCAGCAGTGGCCTAGGCGGGACAGTCACTCAGCCCCAGCATTTT.

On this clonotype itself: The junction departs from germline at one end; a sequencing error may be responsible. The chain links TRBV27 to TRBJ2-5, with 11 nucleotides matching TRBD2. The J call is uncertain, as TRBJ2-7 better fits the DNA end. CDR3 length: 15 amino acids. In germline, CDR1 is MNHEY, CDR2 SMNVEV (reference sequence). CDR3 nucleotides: TGTGTCAGCAGAGTTAGCGGGAGGGCCCCCAACGAGCAGTACTTC. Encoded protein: CVSRVSGRAPNEQYF.

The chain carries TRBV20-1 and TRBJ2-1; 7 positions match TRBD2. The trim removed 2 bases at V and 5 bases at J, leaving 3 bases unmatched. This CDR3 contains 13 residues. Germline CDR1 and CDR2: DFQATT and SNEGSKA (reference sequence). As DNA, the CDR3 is TGCAGTGCTAGATCCGCGGGGGACAATGAGCAGTTCTTC. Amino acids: CSARSAGDNEQFF.

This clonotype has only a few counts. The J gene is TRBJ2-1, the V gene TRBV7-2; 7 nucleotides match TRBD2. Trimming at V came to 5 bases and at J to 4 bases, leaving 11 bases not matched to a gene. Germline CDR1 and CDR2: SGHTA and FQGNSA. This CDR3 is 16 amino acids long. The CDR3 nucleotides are TGTGCCAGCAGCCCCGGTGTAGCGGGTCTGTACAATGAGCAGTTCTTC. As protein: CASSPGVAGLYNEQFF.

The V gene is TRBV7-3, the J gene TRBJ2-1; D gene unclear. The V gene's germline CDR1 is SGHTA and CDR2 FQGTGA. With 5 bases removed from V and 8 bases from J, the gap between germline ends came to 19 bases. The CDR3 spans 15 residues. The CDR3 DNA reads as TGTGCCAGCAGCCCTTCGATAGTGACTGGGGATGAGCAGTTCTTC. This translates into CASSPSIVTGDEQFF.

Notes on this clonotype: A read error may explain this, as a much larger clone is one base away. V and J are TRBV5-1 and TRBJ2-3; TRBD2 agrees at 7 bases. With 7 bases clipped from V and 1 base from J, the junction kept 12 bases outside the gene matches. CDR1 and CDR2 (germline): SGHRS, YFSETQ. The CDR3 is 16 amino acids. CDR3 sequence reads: CASAGTGGSGTDTQYF. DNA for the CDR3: TGCGCCAGCGCGGGGACTGGCGGGAGCGGCACAGATACGCAGTATTTT.

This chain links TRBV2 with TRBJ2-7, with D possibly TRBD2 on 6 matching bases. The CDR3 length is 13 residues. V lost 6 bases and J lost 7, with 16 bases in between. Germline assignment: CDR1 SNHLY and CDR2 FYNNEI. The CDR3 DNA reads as TGTGCCAGCAGGGACCCGGGGGTGTGGGAGCAGTACTTC. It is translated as CASRDPGVWEQYF.

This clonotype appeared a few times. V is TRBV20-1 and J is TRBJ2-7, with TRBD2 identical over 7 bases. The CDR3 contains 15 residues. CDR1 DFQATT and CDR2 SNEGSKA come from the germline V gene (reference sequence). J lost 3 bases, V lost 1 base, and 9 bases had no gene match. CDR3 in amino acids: CSARGSSGVNYEQYF. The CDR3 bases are TGCAGTGCTAGAGGGTCCAGCGGGGTTAACTACGAGCAGTACTTC.